What follows are 10 T cell receptor beta chains derived from one specimen sequenced in a study of blood T cell repertoires in COVID-19. Using immunoSEQ multiplex PCR, the repertoire was profiled, and TCRdb retains in-frame clones only, with some absent. The sample lists around 230,000 clones, around four fifths occurring once. The source material was peripheral blood. The origin of the receptors is a woman aged 45 to 65 with acute or convalescent COVID-19.

The rearrangement joins TRBV29-1 to TRBJ2-3; 10 bases agree with TRBD2. This CDR3 comprises 16 residues. Germline CDR1 is SQVTM and CDR2 is ANQGSEA. Trimming took 5 bases from V and 3 from J; bases not matched to a gene: 11. As DNA, the CDR3 is TGCAGCGTTTCCCCCCCTAGCGGGAGTAATACAGATACGCAGTATTTT. It yields the protein CSVSPPSGSNTDTQYF.

This chain links TRBV19 with TRBJ2-2; 8 bases fit TRBD2. The CDR3 totals 16 residues. V lost 4 bases and J lost 0; bases outside the gene matches: 4. Germline V gene sequence: CDR1 LNHDA, CDR2 SQIVND (reference sequence). This chain's CDR3 is CASSTNSGTNTGELFF. Written as DNA, the CDR3 is TGTGCCAGTAGTACCAATAGCGGGACGAACACCGGGGAGCTGTTTTTT.

The rearrangement uses TRBV29-1 and TRBJ2-6; possibly TRBD2 for D (5 bases). Per the germline V gene, CDR1 is SQVTM and CDR2 is ANQGSEA. V lost 3 bases to trimming and J lost 2 bases, with 8 bases between them. This CDR3 comprises 14 residues. DNA for the CDR3: TGCAGCGTTGATCGGGGAGCTGGGGCCAACGTCCTGACTTTC. Its protein product is CSVDRGAGANVLTF.

The genes are TRBV5-1 and TRBJ2-1, with TRBD1 identical over 10 bases. The V segment lost 4 bases and the J segment 7 bases; nucleotides outside the gene matches: 8. Germline CDR1 reads SGHRS; CDR2 reads YFSETQ. The CDR3 sequence is 15 residues long. The CDR3 region is CASSLGQGKVNEQFF. The CDR3 region has the DNA TGCGCCAGCAGCCTGGGACAGGGGAAAGTAAATGAGCAGTTCTTC.

The chain has TRBV6-5 and TRBJ1-3; D perhaps matches TRBD1 (6 bases). There are 15 residues in the CDR3. Germline values: CDR1 MNHEY, CDR2 SVGAGI. The ends were cut back, 8 bases at V and 4 bases at J, with 18 bases in the middle. CDR3 coding DNA: TGTGCCAGCGTATCAGGAAGGGGGAACGGAAACACCATATATTTT. It translates to CASVSGRGNGNTIYF.

This clone came up many times. Other DNA sequences in this specimen translate into the identical CDR3. The chain combines TRBV18 with TRBJ1-1, with a possible D match to TRBD1 (6 bases). V was clipped by 3 bases and J by 1 base, with 9 bases between them. From germline, CDR1 is KGHSH and CDR2 LQKENI. CDR3 length: 14 amino acids. The CDR3 sequence: CASSPQTGNTEAFF. The CDR3 region has the DNA TGTGCCAGCTCACCGCAGACAGGGAACACTGAAGCTTTCTTT.

This sequence joins TRBV20-1 and TRBJ1-5, with TRBD1 matching over 8 bases. The trim removed 3 bases at V and 0 bases at J, leaving 4 bases unmatched. CDR1 and CDR2 from the germline V gene are DFQATT and SNEGSKA (reference sequence). CDR3 size: 15 residues. In nucleotides, the CDR3 is TGCAGTGCTAGTGGGACAGGTTATAGCAATCAGCCCCAGCATTTT. This translates into CSASGTGYSNQPQHF.

The rearrangement links TRBV5-6 to TRBJ1-2, with D perhaps matching TRBD1 (6 bases). The CDR3 is 14 residues long. Per germline, CDR1 SGHDT and CDR2 YYEEEE. The ends were cut back, 6 bases at V and 1 base at J, with 13 bases in the middle. CDR3 residues: CASIRTANNYGYTF. CDR3 DNA: TGTGCCAGCATCCGGACAGCAAATAACTATGGCTACACCTTC.

The chain is built from TRBV19 and TRBJ2-5; 7 bases agree with TRBD1. This CDR3 spans 17 amino acids. Unmatched junction bases numbered 20, after V lost 4 bases and J lost 9 bases. Germline loops: CDR1 LNHDA, CDR2 SQIVND (reference sequence). The CDR3 DNA sequence: TGTGCCAGTAGTACCTCAATGGCCGGGACAGCGATGGCAGCCCAGTACTTC. It yields the protein CASSTSMAGTAMAAQYF.

The chain couples TRBV7-9 to TRBJ2-7; TRBD2 is a possible D gene (6 bases). This CDR3 comprises 14 residues. Germline lookup yields CDR1 SEHNR and CDR2 FQNEAQ (reference sequence). Trimming pared 2 bases from V and 4 bases from J, leaving 12 bases between. The CDR3 bases are TGTGCCAGCAGCTTAATCGGGACTGCTTACGAGCAGTACTTC. Amino acid sequence: CASSLIGTAYEQYF.